The T cell receptor beta chain under discussion was sequenced for a study of T-cell memory formation after mild COVID-19 (dated by TCRdb to 2020 to 2022). About the full investigation: Most TCR sequence clusters were specific to one of the two donors. T-cell clones expanding and contracting after mild COVID-19 in a couple of donors were tracked by longitudinal TCRalpha and TCRbeta repertoire sequencing. The cohort was made up of two young adult volunteers, one female and one male, who were previously healthy.

Remarks on this clonotype: Its antigen is not yet known. It has no much larger one-base neighbor in the sample; base qualities were not kept.

Results the study describes overall, beyond this receptor: Contracting CD4+ clones were located mainly in the CM and EM memory subsets, whereas CD8+ clones were found to be enriched in EMRA. Whether the second-wave clones peaking on day 37 were SARS-CoV-2 specific was not confirmed. Only a couple of mild cases were covered in the study, and larger cohorts including severe cases with pre-infection samples were considered necessary. Some responding clones were detected in pre-infection memory, suggesting pre-existing cross-reactive memory T cells joined the SARS-CoV-2 response. Clones that contracted from day 15 to 85 showed balanced CD4/CD8 phenotypes, whereas a second wave of clones that expanded from day 15 to 37 leaned towards CD4+.

Ficoll-Paque density gradient centrifugation was used to isolate PBMCs. TCRdb records Illumina NovaSeq 6000 as the sequencer. Using 5'RACE with constant-segment primers, TCRalpha and TCRbeta cDNA libraries were constructed, with sample barcodes and unique molecular identifiers added in the process. Trizol reagent was used to extract RNA from every sample. Library amplification was performed in two PCR steps, and a second sample barcode and Illumina TruSeq adapters were introduced in the second step. Sequencing of libraries was performed on an Illumina NovaSeq with 2 x 150 bp paired-end reads. The original pipeline was this. The reads were demultiplexed and collapsed into UMI-guided consensus sequences using migec v1.2.7. With mixcr v2.1.11, UMI consensuses were aligned to TRA and TRB V and J templates and assembled into clonotypes. A clonotype was counted as expanded or contracted only if both edgeR and NoisET called the change significant, with noise models trained on biological replicates. edgeR calls used a false discovery rate-adjusted p below 0.01 and a log2 fold-change threshold of 1. As an exploratory analysis of dynamics, PCA with hierarchical clustering was applied to max-normalized trajectories of the 1000 most abundant clonotypes. Separately sequenced CD4+ and CD8+ repertoires were used to assign a CD4 or CD8 phenotype to each responding clone. TCRdb itself trimmed the public reads at Q25 with fastp, ran MiXCR and retained productive beta chains. Identical CDR3 proteins give one entry, which carries the most common genes and DNA. TCRdb, not the authors, supplied the V and J calls. For this sample the table gives 450,000 or so distinct CDR3 sequences, of which around 18% were detected only once. The ten largest clones capture about 8.1% of the sample.

Trimming at the junction amounts to 4 bases on V and 2 bases on J, and the germline ends lie 11 bases apart. The CDR3 numbers 14 residues from cysteine through phenylalanine. The DNA shown is the 42-base CDR3, in frame from base 1. Looking up the germline V gene (reference sequence) yields CDR1 SEHNR and CDR2 FQNEAQ. Sequencing was done on a sample of PBMCs or a T cell subset sorted from them (not recorded which). The V gene is TRBV7-9 and the J gene is TRBJ2-5, with the D gene not confidently named. The receptor comes from an adult woman who had mild COVID-19 (a few samples of this study predate the infection). The sample titles of this study are shuffled in the database, so cell type and time point are left out; the donor was told from shared clones. The CDR3 protein: CASSYDIRQETQYF. The sequenced DNA: TGTGCCAGCAGCTACGACATCCGGCAAGAGACCCAGTACTTC. The entire variable domain, with the stretches around the CDR3 drawn from the reference TRBV7-9 and TRBJ2-5 proteins, is DTGVSQNPRHKITKRGQNVTFRCDPISEHNRLYWYRQTLGQGPEFLTYFQNEAQLEKSRLLSDRFSAERPKGSFSTLEIQRTEQGDSAMYLCASSYDIRQETQYFGPGTRLLVL.